This TCR beta chain is drawn from a study of regulatory T cells in long-lasting Graves disease. This CDR3 has 15 amino acids. Losses at the gene ends were 3 bases for V and 1 base for J; bases not matched to a gene: 5. Germline CDR1 and CDR2: SGHAT and FQNNGV. The time point was: newly diagnosed GD, antithyroid drugs for less than 3 months. With RNA extracted from PBMCs as input, the TCR library was made. Findings of the study overall: Newly diagnosed Graves' patients had higher TCR diversity than persistent ones.

Arm-PCR of CDR3 regions and iRepertoire HTBI primers were the basis on which TCR beta libraries were built. TCRdb reanalysed the multiplex PCR reads using MiXCR and keeps one entry per CDR3 protein. The sample includes roughly 530,000 distinct CDR3 sequences, 15% to 20% seen only once; the top ten take roughly 25%. This clonotype has a count of ten or more. Its cognate antigen is unknown. These data were also filed under a second study, of T cells in Graves' hyperthyroidism and ophthalmopathy. That study reports: The authors deemed Graves' hyperthyroidism stable absent ophthalmopathy progression within 18 months.

The source was peripheral blood mononuclear cells (PBMCs), collected at new diagnosis, from a patient treated with antithyroid drugs. The source is a woman aged 35-65 years with Graves disease. The chain carries TRBV11-2 and TRBJ1-1, with 7 nucleotides matching TRBD1. The DNA for the CDR3 is TGTGCCAGCAGCTTCCGGACAGGAAGGAACACTGAAGCTTTCTTT. It codes for CASSFRTGRNTEAFF.